The 4 T cell receptor beta chains given below trace back to one sample, sequenced in a study of blood T cell repertoires in COVID-19. Libraries were prepared by immunoSEQ multiplex PCR; TCRdb keeps only in-frame clonotypes and omits some of them. The table records a few hundred thousand clones, 85% of them present only once. Source material: PBMCs or T cells enriched from blood (not recorded which). Receptors originate from a woman aged 50 to 65 who had recovered from COVID-19.

The chain employs TRBV6-5 and TRBJ2-7; possibly TRBD2 for D (6 bases). CDR3 size: 13 residues. Per germline, CDR1 MNHEY and CDR2 SVGAGI. The V end lost 6 bases, the J end lost 6 bases, and 15 bases lay between the germline ends. CDR3 region: CASSHLGGTEQYF. Written as DNA, the CDR3 is TGTGCCAGCAGCCATCTGGGGGGTACCGAGCAGTACTTC.

The table lists this clone with a count of one. The DNA of the CDR3 is TGTGCCAGCACCTTTTCTTCGAGGGGGCACACTGAAGCTTTCTTT. As protein: CASTFSSRGHTEAFF. The chain joins TRBV25-1 to TRBJ1-1; TRBD1 matches 7 bases. Germline assignment: CDR1 MGHDK and CDR2 SYGVNS. J was trimmed by 3 bases and V by 7 bases; bases with no gene match: 11. The length of the CDR3 is 15 residues.

The chain couples TRBV10-1 to TRBJ2-2, with 7 bases that match TRBD2. The CDR3 loop spans 16 amino acids. Trimming removed 2 bases from V and 0 bases from J; junction bases left unmatched: 3. From germline, CDR1 is WNHNN and CDR2 SYGVQD (reference sequence). The CDR3 protein is CASSETGLPNTGELFF. The CDR3 bases are TGCGCCAGCAGTGAGACGGGACTACCGAACACCGGGGAGCTGTTTTTT.

This chain connects TRBV6-4 to TRBJ1-2; 9 bases map to TRBD1. This CDR3 region has 15 residues. The germline V gene has CDR1 MRHNA and CDR2 SNTAGT. V lost 6 bases to trimming and J lost 0 bases; unmatched junction nucleotides: 5. CDR3 protein: CASRTGGPSNYGYTF. CDR3 nucleotide sequence: TGTGCCAGCAGAACAGGGGGCCCGTCTAACTATGGCTACACCTTC.